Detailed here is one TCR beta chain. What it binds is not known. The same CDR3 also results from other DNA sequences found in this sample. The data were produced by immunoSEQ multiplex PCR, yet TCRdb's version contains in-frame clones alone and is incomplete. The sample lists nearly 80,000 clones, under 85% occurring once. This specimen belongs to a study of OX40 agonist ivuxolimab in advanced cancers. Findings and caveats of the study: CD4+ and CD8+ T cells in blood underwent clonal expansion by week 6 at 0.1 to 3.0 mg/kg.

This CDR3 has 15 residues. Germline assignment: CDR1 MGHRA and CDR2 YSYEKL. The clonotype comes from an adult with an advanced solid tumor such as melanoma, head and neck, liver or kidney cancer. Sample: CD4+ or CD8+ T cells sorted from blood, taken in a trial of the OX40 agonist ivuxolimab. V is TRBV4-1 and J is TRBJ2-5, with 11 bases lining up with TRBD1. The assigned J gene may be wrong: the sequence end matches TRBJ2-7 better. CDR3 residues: CASSQGTGGTYEQYF. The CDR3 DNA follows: TGCGCCAGCAGCCAAGGGACAGGGGGCACGTACGAGCAGTACTTC.